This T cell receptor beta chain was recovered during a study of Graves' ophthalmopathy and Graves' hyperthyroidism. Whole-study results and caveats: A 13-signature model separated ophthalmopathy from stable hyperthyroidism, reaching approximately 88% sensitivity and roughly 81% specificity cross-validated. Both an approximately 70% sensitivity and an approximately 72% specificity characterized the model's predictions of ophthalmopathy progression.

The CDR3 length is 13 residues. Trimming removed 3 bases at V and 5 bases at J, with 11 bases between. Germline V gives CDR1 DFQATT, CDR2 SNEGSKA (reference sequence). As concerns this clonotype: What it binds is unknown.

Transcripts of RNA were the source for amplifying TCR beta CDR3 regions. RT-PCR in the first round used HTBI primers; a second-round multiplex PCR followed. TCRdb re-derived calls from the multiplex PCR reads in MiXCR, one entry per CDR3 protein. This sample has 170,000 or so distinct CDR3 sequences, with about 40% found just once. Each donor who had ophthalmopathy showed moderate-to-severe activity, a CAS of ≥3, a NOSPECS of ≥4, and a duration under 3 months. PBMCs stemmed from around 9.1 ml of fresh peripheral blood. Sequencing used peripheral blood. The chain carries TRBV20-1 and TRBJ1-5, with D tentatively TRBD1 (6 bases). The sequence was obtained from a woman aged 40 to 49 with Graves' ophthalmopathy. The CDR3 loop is CSARDGGDQPQHF. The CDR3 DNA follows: TGCAGTGCTAGGGACGGGGGCGATCAGCCCCAGCATTTT.